What follows describes a single TCR beta chain. Its specificity is unknown. V lost 6 bases, J lost 0 bases, and 4 bases stayed unmatched. Germline V lookup: CDR1 SGHRS, CDR2 YFSETQ. This CDR3 contains 14 residues. These data come from a study of a mutant IDH1 vaccine in newly diagnosed glioma. Across the whole study: Investigators started vaccination 4-6 weeks after radiotherapy alone, or with temozolomide cycles. Treated patients comprised 62.5% males and around 38% females, mean age around 40 years. Patients' prior therapy spanned radiotherapy, temozolomide, or both; most underwent both. Notes on the study in general: Pseudoprogression looked unconnected to shifts in top peripheral T cell clonotypes.

Sequenced by immunoSEQ multiplex PCR; TCRdb stores in-frame clones only, minus some. The sample carries tens of thousands of clones, 84% recorded once. Time point here: week 11, during vaccination. Alongside topical imiquimod, each dose of vaccine comprised 300 ug of mutant IDH1 20-mer peptide. The chain recombines TRBV5-1 with TRBJ1-1; 8 nucleotides line up with TRBD1. The source was PBMCs, collected from a glioma patient whose treatment included an IDH1 peptide vaccine. The sequence derives from a woman in her 50s with glioma. The CDR3 is CASTDRGVNTEAFF. The CDR3 DNA reads TGCGCCAGCACAGACAGGGGTGTGAACACTGAAGCTTTCTTT.